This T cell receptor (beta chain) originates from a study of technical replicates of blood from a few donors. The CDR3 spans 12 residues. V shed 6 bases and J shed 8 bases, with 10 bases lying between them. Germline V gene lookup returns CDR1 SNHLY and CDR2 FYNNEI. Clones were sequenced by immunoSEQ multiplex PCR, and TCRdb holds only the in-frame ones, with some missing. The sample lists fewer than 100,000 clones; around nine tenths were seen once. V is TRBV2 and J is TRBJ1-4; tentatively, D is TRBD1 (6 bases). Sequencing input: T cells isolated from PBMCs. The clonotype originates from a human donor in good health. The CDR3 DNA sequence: TGTGCCAGCAGGGACAGTTTCGAAAAACTGTTTTTT. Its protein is CASRDSFEKLFF.